In this sample, the clone carrying this TCR beta chain turned up a few times. Its antigen is undetermined. The data belong to a study of identical twins. Overall study results and limits: The authors drew conclusions from cross-sectional statistical analysis rather than following the same donors.

The germline V gene has CDR1 MGHDK and CDR2 SYGVNS. The CDR3 length is 16 residues. J gave up 1 base and V 3 bases, and 7 bases lay outside the gene matches. TCRdb ran MiXCR on the 5' RACE reads and lists one entry per CDR3 protein. Of approximately 190,000 distinct CDR3 sequences in the sample, approximately 15% were seen once. This same sample was also part of a study on T cells expressing NK-cell markers. This second study says: Leadership of the CD3+CD56-NKG2C+ fraction also belonged to these clonotypes in a few donors. Specificity for HCMV among expanded NKG2C+ T cell clones was not established.

This sequence was found in a woman aged 18-30 years in good health. V and J are TRBV25-1 and TRBJ2-5, with 8 bases aligning to TRBD1. The sequenced sample was CD8+ T cells sorted from blood. CDR3 in amino acids: CASSDLQGEIQETQYF. CDR3 nucleotides: TGTGCCAGCAGTGATCTACAGGGGGAAATCCAAGAGACCCAGTACTTC.